The 10 T cell receptor beta chains reported below all come from one sample, sequenced in a study of B cell selection in AIRE deficiency. Some clones are missing from TCRdb's copy, which holds only in-frame ones; the method was immunoSEQ multiplex PCR. The sample holds about 26,000 clones, 92% seen once. Regulatory T cells were sorted as CD4+CD25hiCD127low/negative cells. Sequenced: CD4+CD25+ Tregs sorted from PBMCs. All receptors derive from a human donor in good health.

The rearrangement joins TRBV6-5 to TRBJ2-3; D gene ambiguous. The CDR3 is 13 residues long. Germline V CDR1 and CDR2: MNHEY, SVGAGI. The V end was cut by 6 bases, the J end by 4 bases, with 11 bases between. In DNA, the CDR3 is TGTGCCAGCAGGACGAAGGGCCCAGATACGCAGTATTTT. Protein sequence: CASRTKGPDTQYF.

This chain joins TRBV6-1 and TRBJ1-2; perhaps TRBD1 as D (5 bases). CDR3 size: 13 residues. Deletions cut 3 bases from V and 6 bases from J, with 11 bases between. Germline V CDR1 and CDR2: MNHNS, SASEGT. The CDR3 loop reads CASSDADRDGYTF. Here the CDR3 DNA reads TGTGCCAGCAGTGACGCAGACAGAGATGGCTACACCTTC.

The CDR3 loop is CASSGTLDQPQHF. Written as DNA, the CDR3 is TGCGCCAGCAGTGGGACGCTTGATCAGCCCCAGCATTTT. The gene calls are TRBV10-1 and TRBJ1-5; D is uncertain. The CDR3 contains 13 residues. CDR1 is WNHNN and CDR2 is SYGVQD in the germline V gene (reference sequence). With 4 bases removed from V and 5 bases from J, the gap between germline ends came to 9 bases.

The chain has TRBV30 and TRBJ1-3; D remains ambiguous. This CDR3 has 14 residues. Germline CDR1 reads GTSNPN; CDR2 reads SVGIG (reference sequence). V lost 1 base to trimming and J lost 0 bases, with 7 bases between them. This chain's CDR3 is CAWSGESSGNTIYF. As DNA, the CDR3 is TGTGCCTGGAGTGGTGAGTCCTCTGGAAACACCATATATTTT.

The rearrangement joins TRBV5-1 to TRBJ1-4; D not resolved. This CDR3 has 15 amino acids. The germline CDR1 and CDR2 sequences are SGHRS and YFSETQ. Trimming left V 0 bases short and J 0 bases short, with 6 bases between. CDR3 sequence: CASSLEQPTNEKLFF. The CDR3 DNA is TGCGCCAGCAGCTTGGAACAGCCAACTAATGAAAAACTGTTTTTT.

This sequence joins TRBV5-6 and TRBJ1-3; D is ambiguous. The ends were cut back, 3 bases at V and 0 bases at J, with 13 bases in the middle. Germline V CDR1 and CDR2: SGHDT, YYEEEE. The CDR3 runs to 16 residues. This CDR3 is CASSSLDRPSGNTIYF. The CDR3 DNA reads TGTGCCAGCAGCTCCTTAGACCGACCCTCTGGAAACACCATATATTTT. The full variable domain, with the rest looked up from reference TRBV5-6 and TRBJ1-3, is DAGVTQSPTHLIKTRGQQVTLRCSPKSGHDTVSWYQQALGQGPQFIFQYYEEEERQRGNFPDRFSGHQFPNYSSELNVNALLLGDSALYLCASSSLDRPSGNTIYFGEGSWLTVV.

The V gene is TRBV29-1, the J gene TRBJ2-6, with D hard to call. This CDR3 contains 13 residues. Germline lookup yields CDR1 SQVTM and CDR2 ANQGSEA. The ends were cut back, 1 base at V and 3 bases at J, with 4 bases in the middle. The CDR3 protein is CSVEVGGANVLTF. The DNA for the CDR3 is TGCAGCGTTGAAGTGGGTGGGGCCAACGTCCTGACTTTC.

J is TRBJ1-5 and V is TRBV5-5; possibly TRBD1 for D (6 bases). CDR1 SGHKS and CDR2 YYEKEE come from the germline V gene (reference sequence). Trimming took 4 bases from V and 2 from J, leaving 19 bases between them. The CDR3 runs 17 residues. CDR3 residues: CASSPQHRAGGNQPQHF. The CDR3 region has the DNA TGTGCCAGCAGCCCGCAGCACAGGGCCGGTGGCAATCAGCCCCAGCATTTT.

This chain connects TRBV7-6 to TRBJ1-5, with unresolved D. There are 13 residues in the CDR3. Between the trimmed V and J ends, which lost 2 bases and 7 bases, there was a span of 9 bases. CDR1 is SGHVS, CDR2 FNYEAQ, per germline. Here the CDR3 reads CASSLWPRQPQHF. The CDR3 coding sequence is TGTGCCAGCAGCTTATGGCCCCGGCAGCCCCAGCATTTT. The full variable domain, rest sourced from reference TRBV7-6 and TRBJ1-5, is GAGVSQSPRYKVTKRGQDVALRCDPISGHVSLYWYRQALGQGPEFLTYFNYEAQQDKSGLPNDRFSAERPEGSISTLTIQRTEQRDSAMYRCASSLWPRQPQHFGDGTRLSIL.

The chain uses TRBV18 and TRBJ2-7; no reliable D call. V was clipped by 2 bases and J by 2 bases, with 4 bases between them. Germline CDR1 reads KGHSH; CDR2 reads LQKENI. The CDR3 has 12 residues. The DNA for the CDR3 is TGTGCCAGCTCACCAGCCACCTACGAGCAGTACTTC. This codes for CASSPATYEQYF.